Shown below are 8 T cell receptor beta chains from a single sample sequenced in a study of identical twins. TCRdb processed the 5' RACE reads anew with MiXCR; each CDR3 protein has one entry. The sample includes 400,000 to 650,000 distinct CDR3 sequences, 22% seen only once; the top ten take under 0.95%. These data also featured in a second study, about T cells expressing NK-cell markers.

The sequenced sample was CD4+ T cells sorted from blood. Every receptor here comes from a woman between 18 and 29 years old in good health.

This clonotype came up many times. CDR3: CSVDGAPPNHNEQFF. DNA for the CDR3: TGCAGCGTTGATGGGGCGCCACCAAACCACAATGAGCAGTTCTTC. The chain employs TRBV29-1 and TRBJ2-1, with D possibly matching TRBD1 (5 bases). This CDR3 comprises 15 residues. The germline V gene encodes CDR1 SQVTM and CDR2 ANQGSEA. The V end was cut by 3 bases, the J end by 5 bases, with 17 bases between.

This clonotype was recorded at least ten times. This sequence joins TRBV7-2 and TRBJ2-5, with D unclear. This CDR3 spans 13 amino acids. Per the germline V gene, CDR1 is SGHTA and CDR2 is FQGNSA. The V end lost 5 bases, the J end lost 1 base, and 8 bases lay between the germline ends. In DNA form, the CDR3 reads TGTGCCAGCAGCCTAACGATCCAAGAGACCCAGTACTTC. It specifies CASSLTIQETQYF.

This clonotype was seen a handful of times. J is TRBJ2-7 and V is TRBV20-1; the match to TRBD1 covers 7 bases. CDR3 length: 12 amino acids. Per germline, CDR1 DFQATT and CDR2 SNEGSKA (reference sequence). V lost 8 bases to trimming and J lost 2 bases; unmatched junction nucleotides: 6. DNA of the CDR3: TGCAGTTCAAGACAGGGAGCCTACGAGCAGTACTTC. Translation: CSSRQGAYEQYF.

This clonotype was seen more than once but under ten times. CDR3 residues: CSVSPPGAEKLFF. As DNA, the CDR3 is TGCAGTGTCAGTCCCCCCGGGGCGGAAAAACTGTTTTTT. The chain carries TRBV20-1 and TRBJ1-4; the D gene is possibly TRBD1 (5 bases). The CDR3 is made up of 13 amino acids. V was shortened by 7 bases and J by 8 bases, with 17 bases between the two germline ends. Germline values: CDR1 DFQATT, CDR2 SNEGSKA (reference sequence).

The J gene is TRBJ2-7, the V gene TRBV29-1; 12 positions agree with TRBD2. CDR1 is SQVTM and CDR2 is ANQGSEA in the germline V gene. This CDR3 comprises 13 residues. V trimming: 4 bases; J trimming: 9 bases; junction bases outside the gene matches: 7. The CDR3 is CSVGTSGGLVQYF. For the CDR3, the DNA is TGCAGCGTTGGTACTAGCGGGGGGCTGGTGCAGTACTTC.

This chain uses TRBV7-9 with TRBJ2-1, with 8 bases aligning to TRBD2. The CDR3 consists of 14 residues. CDR1 and CDR2 from the germline V gene are SEHNR and FQNEAQ (reference sequence). J gave up 8 bases and V 5 bases, and 8 bases lay outside the gene matches. The CDR3 DNA reads as TGTGCCAGCAGCCCCGGGGGGGCAGGGCATGAGCAGTTCTTC. This translates into CASSPGGAGHEQFF.

This clonotype was seen only a few times. The CDR3 bases are TGTGCCAGCAGTCCGCACGATGGGGGGAGGAAAAATACGCAGTATTTT. It specifies CASSPHDGGRKNTQYF. The chain employs TRBV27 and TRBJ2-3; possible D gene TRBD2, 6 bases. The V end was cut by 5 bases, the J end by 7 bases, with 22 bases between. The CDR3 is 16 residues long. Per the germline V gene, CDR1 is MNHEY and CDR2 is SMNVEV (reference sequence).

This chain joins TRBV7-2 and TRBJ2-2; tentatively, D is TRBD2 (5 bases). In germline, CDR1 is SGHTA, CDR2 FQGNSA. The V end lost 2 bases, the J end lost 5 bases, and 12 bases lay between the germline ends. The CDR3 is 15 residues long. CDR3 coding DNA: TGTGCCAGCAGCTTATTGGGAGCCGATACCGGGGAGCTGTTTTTT. Its translation: CASSLLGADTGELFF. The full variable domain, with the rest looked up from reference TRBV7-2 and TRBJ2-2, is GAGVSQSPSNKVTEKGKDVELRCDPISGHTALYWYRQSLGQGLEFLIYFQGNSAPDKSGLPSDRFSAERTGGSVSTLTIQRTQQEDSAVYLCASSLLGADTGELFFGEGSRLTVL.